This T cell receptor beta chain was profiled in a study of tumor-infiltrating lymphocytes in primary liver carcinoma. The template, 500 ng total RNA, yielded TCR beta cDNA made with a constant-region primer. Each TCR beta library was derived from three nested multiplex PCR rounds that employed slightly modified ARM-PCR. Rounds one and two of PCR, each of roughly 10 cycles, were primed with TRBV1-TRBV30 forward primers and a C-beta reverse primer. TCRdb itself ran the multiplex PCR reads through MiXCR, one entry per CDR3 protein. The sample records fewer than 200,000 distinct CDR3 sequences, roughly 80% being singletons. Both RNA and DNA were isolated together from 20-30 mg of bulk tissue that had not been sorted. CDR3 size: 16 residues. In germline, CDR1 is MNHEY, CDR2 SVGEGT. With 11 bases clipped from V and 3 bases from J, the junction kept 16 bases outside the gene matches.

The rearrangement uses TRBV6-2 or TRBV6-3 and TRBJ2-3; TRBD1 matches 8 bases. This receptor was identified in a man in his forties with primary liver carcinoma and hepatitis B virus infection. Sample: tumor tissue from primary liver carcinoma. The CDR3 nucleotides read TGTGCCTTCAGTTACGGGGACAGGAGTTGGACAGATACGCAGTATTTT. Amino acid sequence: CAFSYGDRSWTDTQYF.